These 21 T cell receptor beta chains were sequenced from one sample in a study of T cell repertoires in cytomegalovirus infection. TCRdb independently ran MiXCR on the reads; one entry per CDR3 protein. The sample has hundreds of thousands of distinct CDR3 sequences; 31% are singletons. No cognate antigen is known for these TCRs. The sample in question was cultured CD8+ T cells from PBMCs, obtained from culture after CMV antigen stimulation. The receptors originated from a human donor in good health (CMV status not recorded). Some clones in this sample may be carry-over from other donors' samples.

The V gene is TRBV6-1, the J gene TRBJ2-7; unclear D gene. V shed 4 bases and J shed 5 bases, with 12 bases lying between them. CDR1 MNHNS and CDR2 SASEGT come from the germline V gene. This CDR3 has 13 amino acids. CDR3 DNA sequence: TGTGCCAGCAGTGCCCAGGTGGGGAACGAGCAGTACGTC. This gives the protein CASSAQVGNEQYV.

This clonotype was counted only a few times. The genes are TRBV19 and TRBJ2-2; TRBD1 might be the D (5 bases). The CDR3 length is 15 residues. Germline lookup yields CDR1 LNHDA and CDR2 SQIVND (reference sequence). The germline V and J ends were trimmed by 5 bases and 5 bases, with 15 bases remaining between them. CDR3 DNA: TGTGCCAGTAGTGCCCAGGGATCGGAAACCGGGGAGCTGTTTTTT. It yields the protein CASSAQGSETGELFF.

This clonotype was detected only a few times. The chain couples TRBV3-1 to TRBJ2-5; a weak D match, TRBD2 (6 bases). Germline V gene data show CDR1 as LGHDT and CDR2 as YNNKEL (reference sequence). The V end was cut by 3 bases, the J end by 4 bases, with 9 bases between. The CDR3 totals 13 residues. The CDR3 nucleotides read TGTGCCAGCAGCCACCCGGGGGTAGAGACCCAGTACTTC. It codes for CASSHPGVETQYF.

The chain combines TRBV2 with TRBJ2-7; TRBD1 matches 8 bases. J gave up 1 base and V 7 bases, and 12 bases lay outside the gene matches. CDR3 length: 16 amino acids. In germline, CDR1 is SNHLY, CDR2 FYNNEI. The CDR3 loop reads CASNPIGQGKSYEQYF. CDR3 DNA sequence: TGTGCCAGCAACCCGATTGGACAGGGTAAATCCTACGAGCAGTACTTC.

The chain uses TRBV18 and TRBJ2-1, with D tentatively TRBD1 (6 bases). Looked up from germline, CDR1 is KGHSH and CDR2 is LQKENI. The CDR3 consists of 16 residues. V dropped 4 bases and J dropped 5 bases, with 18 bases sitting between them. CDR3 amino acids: CASSLDSGATDNEQFF. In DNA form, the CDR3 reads TGTGCCAGCTCACTGGACTCAGGGGCAACCGACAATGAGCAGTTCTTC.

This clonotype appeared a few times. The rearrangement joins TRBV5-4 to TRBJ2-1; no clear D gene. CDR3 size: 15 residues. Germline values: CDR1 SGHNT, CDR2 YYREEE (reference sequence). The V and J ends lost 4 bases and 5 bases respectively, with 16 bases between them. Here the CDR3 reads CASSLPRAKNNEQFF. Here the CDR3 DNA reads TGTGCCAGCAGCCTTCCTCGGGCTAAAAACAATGAGCAGTTCTTC.

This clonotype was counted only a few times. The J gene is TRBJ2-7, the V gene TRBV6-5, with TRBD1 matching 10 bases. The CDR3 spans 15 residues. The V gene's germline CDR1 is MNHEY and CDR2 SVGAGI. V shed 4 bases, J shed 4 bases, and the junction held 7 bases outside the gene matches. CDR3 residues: CASSFQTGGLYEQYF. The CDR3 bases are TGTGCCAGCAGTTTCCAGACAGGGGGCTTGTACGAGCAGTACTTC.

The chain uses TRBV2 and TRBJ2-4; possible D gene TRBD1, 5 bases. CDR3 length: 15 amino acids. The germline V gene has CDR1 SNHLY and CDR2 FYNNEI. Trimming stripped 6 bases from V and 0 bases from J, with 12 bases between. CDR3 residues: CASRTVSLAKNIQYF. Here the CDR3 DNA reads TGTGCCAGCAGGACAGTCTCCCTAGCCAAAAACATTCAGTACTTC.

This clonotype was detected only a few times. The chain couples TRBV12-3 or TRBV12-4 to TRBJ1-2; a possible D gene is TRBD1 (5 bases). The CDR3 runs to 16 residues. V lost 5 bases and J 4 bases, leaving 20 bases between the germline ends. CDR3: CASSPTGEPVPYGYTF. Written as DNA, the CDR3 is TGTGCCAGCAGTCCTACAGGCGAACCGGTGCCCTATGGCTACACCTTC.

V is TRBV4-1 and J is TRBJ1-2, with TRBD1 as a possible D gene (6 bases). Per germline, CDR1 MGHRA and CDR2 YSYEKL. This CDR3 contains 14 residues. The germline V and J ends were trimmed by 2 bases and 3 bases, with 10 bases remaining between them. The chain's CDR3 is CASSQQGRDYGYTF. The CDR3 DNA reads TGCGCCAGCAGCCAACAGGGGAGGGACTATGGCTACACCTTC.

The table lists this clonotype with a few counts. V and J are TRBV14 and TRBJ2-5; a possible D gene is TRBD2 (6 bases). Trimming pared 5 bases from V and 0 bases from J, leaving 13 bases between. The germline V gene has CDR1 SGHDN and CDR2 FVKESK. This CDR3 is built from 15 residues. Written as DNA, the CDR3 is TGTGCCAGCAGCAGCCGGGACTGGTACCAAGAGACCCAGTACTTC. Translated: CASSSRDWYQETQYF.

CDR3 sequence: CASSLTGGMNQPQHF. Here the CDR3 DNA reads TGTGCCAGCAGTTTAACAGGGGGCATGAATCAGCCCCAGCATTTT. The chain combines TRBV27 with TRBJ1-5, with 9 bases that match TRBD1. The V gene end was trimmed by 2 bases and the J gene end by 4 bases; junction bases not matched to a gene: 3. Germline values: CDR1 MNHEY, CDR2 SMNVEV (reference sequence). The CDR3 is 15 amino acids.

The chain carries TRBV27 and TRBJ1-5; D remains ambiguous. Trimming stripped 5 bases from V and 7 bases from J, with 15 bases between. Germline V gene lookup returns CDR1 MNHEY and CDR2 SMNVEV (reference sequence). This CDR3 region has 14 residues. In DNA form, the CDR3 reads TGTGCCAGCAGTCCCCAGTTTCCAATGCAGCCCCAGCATTTT. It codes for CASSPQFPMQPQHF.

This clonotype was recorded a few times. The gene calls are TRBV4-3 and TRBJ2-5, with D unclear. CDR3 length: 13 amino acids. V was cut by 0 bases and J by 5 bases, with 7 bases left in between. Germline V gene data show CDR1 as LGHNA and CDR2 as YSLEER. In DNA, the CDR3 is TGCGCCAGCAGCCAAGAGAGTCTCGAGACCCAGTACTTC. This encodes CASSQESLETQYF.

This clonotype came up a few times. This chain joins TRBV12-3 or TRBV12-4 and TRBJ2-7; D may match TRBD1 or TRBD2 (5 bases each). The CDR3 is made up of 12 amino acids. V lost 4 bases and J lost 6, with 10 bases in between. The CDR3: CASSSGRIEQYF. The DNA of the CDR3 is TGTGCCAGCAGTTCGGGACGGATCGAGCAGTACTTC.

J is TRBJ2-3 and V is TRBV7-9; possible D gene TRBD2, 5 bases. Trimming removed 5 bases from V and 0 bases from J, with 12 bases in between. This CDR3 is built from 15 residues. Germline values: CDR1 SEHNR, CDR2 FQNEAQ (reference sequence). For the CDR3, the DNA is TGTGCCAGCAGCAAAGCGGTGTCTAGCACAGATACGCAGTATTTT. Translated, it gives CASSKAVSSTDTQYF.

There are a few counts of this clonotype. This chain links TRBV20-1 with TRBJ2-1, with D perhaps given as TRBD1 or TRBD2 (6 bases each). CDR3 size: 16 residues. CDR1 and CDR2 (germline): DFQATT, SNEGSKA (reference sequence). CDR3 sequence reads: CRANRGGGQRDNEQFF. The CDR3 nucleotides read TGCAGGGCCAATCGAGGAGGGGGACAAAGGGACAATGAGCAGTTCTTC.

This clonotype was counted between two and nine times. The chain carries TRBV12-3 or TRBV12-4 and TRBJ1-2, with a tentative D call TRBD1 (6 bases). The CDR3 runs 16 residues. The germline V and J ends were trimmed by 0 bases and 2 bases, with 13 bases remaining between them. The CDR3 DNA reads TGTGCCAGCAGTTTAGCGCGGGCAGGGGTAAACTATGGCTACACCTTC. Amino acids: CASSLARAGVNYGYTF.

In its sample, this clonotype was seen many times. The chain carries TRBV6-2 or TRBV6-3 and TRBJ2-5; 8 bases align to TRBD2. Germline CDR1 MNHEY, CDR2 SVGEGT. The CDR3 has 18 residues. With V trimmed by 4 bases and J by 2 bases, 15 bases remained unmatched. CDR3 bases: TGTGCCAGCAGTTCCGTTCCTATAGCGGGGCAAATACAAGAGACCCAGTACTTC. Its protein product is CASSSVPIAGQIQETQYF.

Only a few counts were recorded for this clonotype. The CDR3 DNA reads TGTGCCAGCAGAGTTAGCGGGGGGGCCGGGGAGCTGTTTTTT. It is translated as CASRVSGGAGELFF. The chain uses TRBV12-3 or TRBV12-4 and TRBJ2-2, with 11 bases fitting TRBD2. This CDR3 spans 14 amino acids. The trim removed 6 bases at V and 6 bases at J, leaving 3 bases unmatched.

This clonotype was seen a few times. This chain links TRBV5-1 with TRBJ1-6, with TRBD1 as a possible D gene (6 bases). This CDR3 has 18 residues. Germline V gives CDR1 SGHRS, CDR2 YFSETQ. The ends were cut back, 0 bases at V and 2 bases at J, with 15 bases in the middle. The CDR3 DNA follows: TGCGCCAGCAGCTTGGCCCCTCATCGGGACACCTATAATTCACCCCTCCACTTT. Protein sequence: CASSLAPHRDTYNSPLHF.